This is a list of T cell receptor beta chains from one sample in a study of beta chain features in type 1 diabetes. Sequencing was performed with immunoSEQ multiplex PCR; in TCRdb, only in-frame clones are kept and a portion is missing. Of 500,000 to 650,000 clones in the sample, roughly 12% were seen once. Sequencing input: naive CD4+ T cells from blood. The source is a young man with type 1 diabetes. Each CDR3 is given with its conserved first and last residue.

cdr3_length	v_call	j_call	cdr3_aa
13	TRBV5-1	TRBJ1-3	CASRRESGNTIYF
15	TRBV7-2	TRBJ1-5	CASSFRGRGDQPQHF
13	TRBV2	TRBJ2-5	CASSDAGWETQYF
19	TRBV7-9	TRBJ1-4	CASSRHGQMGGSDNEKLFF
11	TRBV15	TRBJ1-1	CATSKRGEAFF
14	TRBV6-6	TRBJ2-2	CASSDRGRGGELFF
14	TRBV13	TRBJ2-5	CASSRRTVEETQYF
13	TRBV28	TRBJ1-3	CASSRGSGNTIYF
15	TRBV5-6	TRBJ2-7	CASSLGLRDEYEQYF
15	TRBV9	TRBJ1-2	CASSPHGGGNYGYTF
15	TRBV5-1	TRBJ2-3	CASSPGRGRTDTQYF
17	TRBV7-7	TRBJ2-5	CASSSRWGLAGVETQYF
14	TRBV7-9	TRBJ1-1	CASSLSGGSPEAFF
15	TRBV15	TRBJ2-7	CATSRDLGTPYEQYF
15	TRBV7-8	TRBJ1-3	CASSLDRGSGNTIYF
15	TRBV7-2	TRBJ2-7	CASSLLAGPNYEQYF
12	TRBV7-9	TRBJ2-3	CASSSTSDTQYF
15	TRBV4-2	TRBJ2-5	CASSHPDARGETQYF
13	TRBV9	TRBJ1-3	CASSGDTLNTIYF
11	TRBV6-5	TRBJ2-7	CASRSVSEQYF
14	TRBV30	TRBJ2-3	CAWSWRGGTDTQYF
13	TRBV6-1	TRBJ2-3	CASSEADTDTQYF
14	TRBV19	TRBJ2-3	CASSSAGDPDTQYF
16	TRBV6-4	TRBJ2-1	CASSDSYREAYNEQFF
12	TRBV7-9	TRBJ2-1	CASRTAWGEQFF
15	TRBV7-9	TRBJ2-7	CASSTGTGGSYEQYF
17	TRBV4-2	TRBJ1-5	CASSRKGTGGSNQPQHF
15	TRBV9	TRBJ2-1	CASSDGSGQYNEQFF
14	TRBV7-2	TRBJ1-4	CASSFSGVNEKLFF
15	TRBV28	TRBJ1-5	CASTGDPFSNQPQHF
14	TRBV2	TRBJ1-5	CASRGTPSNQPQHF
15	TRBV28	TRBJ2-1	CASSLSVRGLNEQFF
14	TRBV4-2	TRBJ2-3	CASTERGGEDTQYF
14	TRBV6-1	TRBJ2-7	CASSPAGQRYEQYF
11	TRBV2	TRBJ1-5	CASRGNQPQHF
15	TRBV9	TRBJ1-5	CASSVGGGRNQPQHF
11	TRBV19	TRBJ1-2	CASMRNYGYTF
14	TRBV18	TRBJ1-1	CASSPPAKNTEAFF
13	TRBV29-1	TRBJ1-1	CSVDVAVNTEAFF
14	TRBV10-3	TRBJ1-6	CAISPGDLGSPLHF
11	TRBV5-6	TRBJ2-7	CASSFLDEQYF
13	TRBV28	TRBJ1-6	CASSWGINSPLHF
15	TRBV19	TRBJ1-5	CASSIEGGRNQPQHF
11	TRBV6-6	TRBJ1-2	CASSLEGGYTF
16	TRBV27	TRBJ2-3	CASSFLAGAFTDTQYF
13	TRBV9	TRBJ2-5	CASSSLGFGTQYF
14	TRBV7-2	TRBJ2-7	CASSLGYNSYEQYF
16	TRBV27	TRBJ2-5	CASSGWTSGEQETQYF
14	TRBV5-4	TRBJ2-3	CASSPDRGTDTQYF
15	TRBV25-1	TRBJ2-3	CASSLASGGADTQYF
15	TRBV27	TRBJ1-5	CASSFRALSNQPQHF
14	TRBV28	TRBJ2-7	CASSSGQVVYEQYF
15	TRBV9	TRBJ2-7	CASSAGDSSSYEQYF
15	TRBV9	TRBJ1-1	CASSVEGQLNTEAFF
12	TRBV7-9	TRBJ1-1	CASSWGNTEAFF
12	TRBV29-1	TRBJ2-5	CSDGTAQETQYF
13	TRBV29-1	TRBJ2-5	CSVVIGGDVTQYF
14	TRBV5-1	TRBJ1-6	CASSPGTAGSPLHF
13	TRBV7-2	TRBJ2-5	CASSSGAQETQYF